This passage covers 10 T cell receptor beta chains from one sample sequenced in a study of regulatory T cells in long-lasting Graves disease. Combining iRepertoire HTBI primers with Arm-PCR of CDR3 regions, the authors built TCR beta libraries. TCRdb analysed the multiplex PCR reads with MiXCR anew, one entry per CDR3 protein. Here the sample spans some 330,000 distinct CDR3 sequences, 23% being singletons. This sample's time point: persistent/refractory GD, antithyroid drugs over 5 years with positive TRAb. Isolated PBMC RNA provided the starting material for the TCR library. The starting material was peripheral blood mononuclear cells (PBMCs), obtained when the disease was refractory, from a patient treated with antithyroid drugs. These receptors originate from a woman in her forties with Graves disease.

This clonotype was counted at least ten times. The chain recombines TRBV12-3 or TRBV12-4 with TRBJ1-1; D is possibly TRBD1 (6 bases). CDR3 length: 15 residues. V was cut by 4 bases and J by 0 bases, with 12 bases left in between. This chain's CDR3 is CASSSYRDLNTEAFF. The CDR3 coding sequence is TGTGCCAGCAGTTCATACAGGGATCTGAACACTGAAGCTTTCTTT.

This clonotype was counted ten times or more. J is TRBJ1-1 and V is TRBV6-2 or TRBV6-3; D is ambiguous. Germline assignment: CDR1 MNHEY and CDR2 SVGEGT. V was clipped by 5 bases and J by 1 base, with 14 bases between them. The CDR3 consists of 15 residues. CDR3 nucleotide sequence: TGTGCCAGCAGTGCACCATTCACAACGAACACTGAAGCTTTCTTT. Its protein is CASSAPFTTNTEAFF.

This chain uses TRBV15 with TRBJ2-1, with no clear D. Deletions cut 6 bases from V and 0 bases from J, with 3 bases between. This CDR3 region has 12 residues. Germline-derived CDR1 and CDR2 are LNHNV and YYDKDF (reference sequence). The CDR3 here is CATRVSYNEQFF. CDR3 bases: TGTGCCACCAGGGTCTCCTACAATGAGCAGTTCTTC.

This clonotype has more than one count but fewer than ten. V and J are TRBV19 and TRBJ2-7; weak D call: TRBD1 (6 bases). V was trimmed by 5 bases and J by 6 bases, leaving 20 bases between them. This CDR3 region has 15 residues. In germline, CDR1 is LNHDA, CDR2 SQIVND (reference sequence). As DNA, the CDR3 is TGTGCCAGTAGTCCCTCTCCAGGGGAGTATTGCGAGCAGTACTTC. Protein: CASSPSPGEYCEQYF.

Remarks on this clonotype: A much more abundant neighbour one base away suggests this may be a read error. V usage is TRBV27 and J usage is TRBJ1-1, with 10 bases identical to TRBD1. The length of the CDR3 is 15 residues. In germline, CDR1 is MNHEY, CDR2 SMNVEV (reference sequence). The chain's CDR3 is CASSSRGTGEGEASF. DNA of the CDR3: TGTGCCAGCAGTTCTAGGGGGACAGGGGAAGGGGAAGCTTCCTTT.

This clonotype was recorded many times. The CDR3 nucleotides are TGCGCCAGCAGCATATCGTCCGGGAGGGGGGACAATCAGCCCCAGCATTTT. Translated, it gives CASSISSGRGDNQPQHF. The chain has TRBV5-1 and TRBJ1-5, with a weak D call TRBD1 (6 bases). The CDR3 sequence is 17 residues long. V lost 4 bases to trimming and J lost 3 bases, with 20 bases between them. CDR1 and CDR2 from the germline V gene are SGHRS and YFSETQ.

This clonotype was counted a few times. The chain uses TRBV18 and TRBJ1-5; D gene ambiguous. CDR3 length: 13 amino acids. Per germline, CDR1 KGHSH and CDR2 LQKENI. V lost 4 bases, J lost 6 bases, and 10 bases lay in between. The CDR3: CASSQTEAQPQHF. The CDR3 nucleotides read TGTGCCAGCTCACAAACGGAGGCTCAGCCCCAGCATTTT.

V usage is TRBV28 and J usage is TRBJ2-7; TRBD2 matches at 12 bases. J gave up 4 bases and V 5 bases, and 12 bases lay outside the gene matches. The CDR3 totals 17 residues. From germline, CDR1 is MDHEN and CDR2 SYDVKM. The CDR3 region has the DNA TGTGCCAGCAGTACGACTAGCGGGAGATCTGTGTGGTACGAGCAGTACTTC. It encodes CASSTTSGRSVWYEQYF. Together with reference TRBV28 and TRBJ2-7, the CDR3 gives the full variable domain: DVKVTQSSRYLVKRTGEKVFLECVQDMDHENMFWYRQDPGLGLRLIYFSYDVKMKEKGDIPEGYSVSREKKERFSLILESASTNQTSMYLCASSTTSGRSVWYEQYFGPGTRLTVT.

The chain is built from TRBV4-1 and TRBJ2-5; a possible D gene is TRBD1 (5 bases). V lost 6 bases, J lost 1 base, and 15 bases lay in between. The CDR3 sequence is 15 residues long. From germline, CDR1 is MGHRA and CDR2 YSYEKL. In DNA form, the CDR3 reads TGCGCCAGCAGGGAAGGGTTTCAGGGCCAAGAGACCCAGTACTTC. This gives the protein CASREGFQGQETQYF.

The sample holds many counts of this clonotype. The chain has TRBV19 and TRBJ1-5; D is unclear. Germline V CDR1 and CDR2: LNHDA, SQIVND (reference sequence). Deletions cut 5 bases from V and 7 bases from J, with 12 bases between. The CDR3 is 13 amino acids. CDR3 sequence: CASSLEAKQPQHF. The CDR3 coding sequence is TGTGCCAGTAGTCTTGAGGCCAAGCAGCCCCAGCATTTT.